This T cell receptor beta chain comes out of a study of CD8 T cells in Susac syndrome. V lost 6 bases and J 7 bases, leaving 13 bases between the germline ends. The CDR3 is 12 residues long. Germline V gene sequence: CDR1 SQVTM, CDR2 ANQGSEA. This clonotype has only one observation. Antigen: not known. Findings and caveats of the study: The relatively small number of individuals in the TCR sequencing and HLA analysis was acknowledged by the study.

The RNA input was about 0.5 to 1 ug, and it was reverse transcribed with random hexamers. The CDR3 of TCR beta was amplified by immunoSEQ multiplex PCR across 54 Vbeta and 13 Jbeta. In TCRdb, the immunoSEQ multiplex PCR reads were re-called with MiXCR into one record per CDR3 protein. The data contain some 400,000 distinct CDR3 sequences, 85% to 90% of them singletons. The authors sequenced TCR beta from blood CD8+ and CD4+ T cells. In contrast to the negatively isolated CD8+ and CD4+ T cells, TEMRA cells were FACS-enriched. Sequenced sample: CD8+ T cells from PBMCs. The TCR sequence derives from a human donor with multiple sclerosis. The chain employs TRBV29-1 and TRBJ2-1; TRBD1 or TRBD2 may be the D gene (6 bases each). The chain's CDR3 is CSVQGGGNEQFF. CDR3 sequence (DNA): TGCAGCGTACAGGGTGGGGGGAATGAGCAGTTCTTC.